The rows below give T cell receptor beta chains drawn from one sample of a study of cytomegalovirus exposure and HLA in healthy donors. TCRdb's copy holds only in-frame clones and misses some; the assay was immunoSEQ multiplex PCR. There are some 180,000 clones in the sample; 76% occur only once, and about 2.5% lies in the top ten. The source material was PBMCs. The receptor source for this set is a woman in her twenties or thirties in good health and CMV-seropositive. CDR3s include the opening cysteine and the closing phenylalanine or tryptophan. A D gene is named only where the DNA matches it firmly. Part of the rows lack a size; the others show once, few, many or a class for expanded clones.

abundance	v_gene	j_gene	d_gene	CDR3nt	CDR3aa
NA	TRBV28	TRBJ1-1	TRBD1	TGTGCCAGCAGTTTATGGGCCCCAGGGGGCCCCACTGAAGCTTTCTTT	CASSLWAPGGPTEAFF
few	TRBV11-3	TRBJ1-5	NA	TGTGCCAGCAGCTTAGGGGGGACTCCGGGCCATTATAGCAATCAGCCCCAGCATTTT	CASSLGGTPGHYSNQPQHF
NA	TRBV7-2	TRBJ1-2	NA	TGTGCCAGCAGCCCTCGGGACACTCGTTATGGCTACACCTTC	CASSPRDTRYGYTF
NA	TRBV7-9	TRBJ2-7	TRBD1	TGTGCCAGCAGCGGGCCCCGGGACAGCAGATACGAGCAGTACTTC	CASSGPRDSRYEQYF
NA	TRBV11-3	TRBJ2-2	NA	TGTGCCAGCAGCCTCAGGGCGGTAAACACCGGGGAGCTGTTTTTT	CASSLRAVNTGELFF
few	TRBV5-6	TRBJ2-2	TRBD2	TGTGCCAGCAGCTTGGTGGGTAGCGGGGGGGCCGGCACCGGGGAGCTGTTTTTT	CASSLVGSGGAGTGELFF
NA	TRBV6-5	TRBJ2-1	TRBD1	TGTGCCAGCAGTTACCTTGGACAGGGCTACAATGAGCAGTTCTTC	CASSYLGQGYNEQFF
NA	TRBV7-9	TRBJ2-3	TRBD1	TGTGCCAGCAGCTCACGACAGGGTTCAAGAGATACGCAGTATTTT	CASSSRQGSRDTQYF
NA	TRBV6-5	TRBJ1-5	NA	TGTGCCAGCAGCGCGGGGACCAATCAGCCCCAGCATTTT	CASSAGTNQPQHF
NA	TRBV5-1	TRBJ2-3	NA	TGCGCCAGCAGCTTGCCGCTCACGGGGTTCGATACGCAGTATTTT	CASSLPLTGFDTQYF
NA	TRBV27	TRBJ2-3	NA	TGTGCCAGCAGCCCCCGACTTAGGACAATCGCAGATACGCAGTATTTT	CASSPRLRTIADTQYF
NA	TRBV5-1	TRBJ2-1	NA	TGCGCCAGCAGCTTGGGGATTGCGGGTGCCTACAATGAGCAGTTCTTC	CASSLGIAGAYNEQFF
few	TRBV11-2	TRBJ2-1	TRBD1	TGTGCCAGCAGCTTAGAAATGGGGACAGGGAGGAGGCAGTTCTTC	CASSLEMGTGRRQFF
NA	TRBV6-1	TRBJ2-7	NA	TGTGCCAGCAGTACCCCCCTACGCGGAGCCTACGAGCAGTACTTC	CASSTPLRGAYEQYF
NA	TRBV6-5	TRBJ1-1	TRBD1	TGTGCCAGCAGTTACCAGGGACAGGCGAACACTGAAGCTTTCTTT	CASSYQGQANTEAFF
few	TRBV5-1	TRBJ2-6	NA	TGCGCCAGCAGCTTCACTGGGGCCAACGGCCTGACTTTC	CASSFTGANGLTF
once	TRBV7-7	TRBJ2-1	TRBD1	TGTGCCAGCAGCACAGGGGGTAATAATGAGCAGTTCTTC	CASSTGGNNEQFF
few	TRBV10-2	TRBJ1-5	NA	TGCGCCAGCAGTGATCGGGGGAATAGTCAGCCCCAGCATTTT	CASSDRGNSQPQHF
once	TRBV5-8	TRBJ2-7	TRBD1	TGTGCCAGCAGCTCCATAGGGACAGGGAACTCCTACGAGCAGTACTTC	CASSSIGTGNSYEQYF
NA	TRBV28	TRBJ1-5	NA	TGTGCCAGCAGTTTTGGGGCAGGGAATCAGCCCCAGCATTTT	CASSFGAGNQPQHF
few	TRBV7-2	TRBJ1-4	TRBD1	TGTGCCAGCAGCCTGGGGGGGACAGGGGGCCGTGAAAAACTGTTTTTT	CASSLGGTGGREKLFF
NA	TRBV9	TRBJ2-3	NA	TGTGCCAGCAGCGTAGCTTGGAGAATAGATACGCAGTATTTT	CASSVAWRIDTQYF
NA	TRBV12-2	TRBJ2-2	NA	TGTGCAAGTCGCTTAGCTTCGGCAGGGGAGAACACCGGGGAGCTGTTTTTT	CASRLASAGENTGELFF
NA	TRBV4-2	TRBJ2-1	TRBD2	TGTGCCAGCAGCCAAGATCTAGCCGTGGGGCGGGGGAGGACCGGTGAGCAGTTCTTC	CASSQDLAVGRGRTGEQFF
few	TRBV18	TRBJ1-4	NA	TGTGCCAGCTCACCCCTCCGCGCAACTAATGAAAAACTGTTTTTT	CASSPLRATNEKLFF
NA	TRBV30	TRBJ2-7	TRBD1	TGTGCCTGGAGTACGGGACAGGGGGCTCGGGAGCAGTACTTC	CAWSTGQGAREQYF
NA	TRBV7-2	TRBJ2-3	NA	TGTGCCAGCAGCTCAGCCGGGTGGAGCACAGATACGCAGTATTTT	CASSSAGWSTDTQYF
NA	TRBV18	TRBJ2-3	TRBD1	TGTGCCAGCTCTCCCCCCGGGACAGGGGTTCCGGATACGCAGTATTTT	CASSPPGTGVPDTQYF
NA	TRBV10-3	TRBJ2-1	TRBD2	TGTGCCATCAGCGGGACTAGCGACCCCAATGAGCAGTTCTTC	CAISGTSDPNEQFF
NA	TRBV2	TRBJ1-6	NA	TGTGCCAGCAGGCTCAGGGTTTTGTCACCCCTCCACTTT	CASRLRVLSPLHF
NA	TRBV7-2	TRBJ1-3	NA	TGTGCCAGCAGCTTAAGGAGGGGTCGAGGAAACACCATATATTTT	CASSLRRGRGNTIYF
NA	TRBV5-1	TRBJ2-7	NA	TGCGCCAGCAGCTTGGACGCCTACGAGCAGTACTTC	CASSLDAYEQYF
NA	TRBV4-1	TRBJ2-2	NA	TGCGCCAGCAGCCAAGAGGCCTCGGCGGTCTACACCGGGGAGCTGTTTTTT	CASSQEASAVYTGELFF
NA	TRBV7-3	TRBJ1-2	TRBD1	TGTGCCAGCGGGACAGACAGAAACTATGGCTACACCTTC	CASGTDRNYGYTF
few	TRBV11-2	TRBJ1-6	NA	TGTGCCAGCAGCTCTGCAGGGGCGGGAGGGTCACCCCTCCACTTT	CASSSAGAGGSPLHF
NA	TRBV12-5	TRBJ1-1	TRBD1	TGTGCTAGTGGTTTGGACAGGGGTGGGAACACTGAAGCTTTCTTT	CASGLDRGGNTEAFF
NA	TRBV5-1	TRBJ2-1	NA	TGCGCCAGCAGCTTGTCCGGCGGGGCCGTTCGGGATGAGCAGTTCTTC	CASSLSGGAVRDEQFF
NA	TRBV5-4	TRBJ2-5	TRBD2	TGTGCCAGCAGCTTCCGGGGGGGGATGGAGACCCAGTACTTC	CASSFRGGMETQYF
NA	TRBV2	TRBJ2-7	TRBD2	TGTGCCAGCAGTGAAGGGATTGGGGGGGTCCCCTACGAGCAGTACTTC	CASSEGIGGVPYEQYF
NA	TRBV7-9	TRBJ1-2	NA	TGTGCCAGCGCACCGACAGGCGGAGTGGATGGCTACACCTTC	CASAPTGGVDGYTF
NA	TRBV28	TRBJ2-1	NA	TGTGCCAGCAGTTCCGGACAGCTCGCGAACAATGAGCAGTTCTTC	CASSSGQLANNEQFF
few	TRBV14	TRBJ1-3	NA	TGTGCCAGCAGCCAAGAAAGATCGCAGGGGAGACCTGGAAACACCATATATTTT	CASSQERSQGRPGNTIYF
NA	TRBV4-3	TRBJ2-7	NA	TGCGCCAGCAGCCCCATAGCGGCTCCTTCCTACGAGCAGTACTTC	CASSPIAAPSYEQYF
NA	TRBV19	TRBJ2-5	TRBD2	TGTGCCAGTAGCCGACTAGCGGGGGGGCAAGAGACCCAGTACTTC	CASSRLAGGQETQYF
few	TRBV10-3	TRBJ2-7	TRBD1	TGTGCCATCAGTGGGCGAGGGGGCGCCTACGAGCAGTACTTC	CAISGRGGAYEQYF
NA	TRBV15	TRBJ1-5	TRBD1	TGTGCCACCAGCAGAGATTCCGGGACAGTAGTCAATCAGCCCCAGCATTTT	CATSRDSGTVVNQPQHF
NA	TRBV7-9	TRBJ1-5	TRBD1	TGTGCCAGCAGCCGGGGGACAGCAACTAGCAATCAGCCCCAGCATTTT	CASSRGTATSNQPQHF
NA	TRBV7-2	TRBJ2-2	NA	TGTGCCAGCAGCTTACGTGGGCAGAACACCGGGGAGCTGTTTTTT	CASSLRGQNTGELFF
NA	TRBV30	TRBJ1-5	TRBD1	TGTGCCTGGAGTCCGGGACAGCACTATCAGCCCCAGCATTTT	CAWSPGQHYQPQHF
once	TRBV11-2	TRBJ2-5	TRBD2	TGTGCCAGCAGCTTAGGACTAGCGGGCGACCAAGAGACCCAGTACTTC	CASSLGLAGDQETQYF